The clone carrying this T cell receptor beta chain was detected a few times. The target antigen is unknown. The CDR3 contains 16 residues. Germline V gene sequence: CDR1 SGHRS, CDR2 YFSETQ. With 0 bases removed from V and 2 bases from J, the gap between germline ends came to 12 bases. This specimen comes from a study of cytomegalovirus exposure and HLA in healthy donors. Both 60 Vbeta primers and 13 Jbeta primers went into the PCR. Clones were sequenced by immunoSEQ multiplex PCR, and TCRdb holds only the in-frame ones, with some missing. The profile covers fewer than 200,000 clones, with 80% appearing a single time and roughly 0.65% taken by the ten largest. Broader study findings: HLA allele associations emerged for about 16,000 TCR beta sequences in a later analysis, at 0.05 false discovery rate. According to a later analysis, most TCR beta chains associated with CMV appeared HLA-restricted. A missense DCLRE1C variant was associated with V- and J-gene trimming of TCR beta chains in a later analysis, and an independent cohort replicated the association. Sequencing likely generated an artifact that appeared as a cluster of highly shared sequence variants.

V and J are TRBV5-1 and TRBJ2-1, with D maybe TRBD2 (6 bases). Sequenced: PBMCs. The TCR sequence derives from a boy younger than 18 in good health and CMV-seronegative. CDR3 nucleotides: TGCGCCAGCAGCTTGGGGCGGGACTCCCCCTACAATGAGCAGTTCTTC. Residues: CASSLGRDSPYNEQFF.